Detailed here is one TCR beta chain. Germline V gene data show CDR1 as MDHEN and CDR2 as SYDVKM. The CDR3 contains 11 residues. Between the trimmed V and J ends, which lost 5 bases and 6 bases, there was a span of 8 bases. The data were taken from a study of blood T cell repertoires in COVID-19. Whole-study context: Acute-phase and convalescent COVID-19 samples originated in the United States, Italy and Spain.

Per the original data handling: Reference gene primer amplification yielded estimated nucleated cell counts. Clones were read by immunoSEQ multiplex PCR, and TCRdb kept only the in-frame ones, dropping some. D and trimming were read from the DNA, whereas the V and J calls and clone size are those reported in that table. The data hold around 250,000 clones, with 86% observed a single time. This chain connects TRBV28 to TRBJ2-7, with unresolved D. This TCR was recovered from a woman aged 55-75 years who had recovered from COVID-19. Sequenced input: peripheral blood. CDR3 DNA sequence: TGTGCCAGCAGTCCCCTGAGCGAGCAGTACTTC. Protein product: CASSPLSEQYF.